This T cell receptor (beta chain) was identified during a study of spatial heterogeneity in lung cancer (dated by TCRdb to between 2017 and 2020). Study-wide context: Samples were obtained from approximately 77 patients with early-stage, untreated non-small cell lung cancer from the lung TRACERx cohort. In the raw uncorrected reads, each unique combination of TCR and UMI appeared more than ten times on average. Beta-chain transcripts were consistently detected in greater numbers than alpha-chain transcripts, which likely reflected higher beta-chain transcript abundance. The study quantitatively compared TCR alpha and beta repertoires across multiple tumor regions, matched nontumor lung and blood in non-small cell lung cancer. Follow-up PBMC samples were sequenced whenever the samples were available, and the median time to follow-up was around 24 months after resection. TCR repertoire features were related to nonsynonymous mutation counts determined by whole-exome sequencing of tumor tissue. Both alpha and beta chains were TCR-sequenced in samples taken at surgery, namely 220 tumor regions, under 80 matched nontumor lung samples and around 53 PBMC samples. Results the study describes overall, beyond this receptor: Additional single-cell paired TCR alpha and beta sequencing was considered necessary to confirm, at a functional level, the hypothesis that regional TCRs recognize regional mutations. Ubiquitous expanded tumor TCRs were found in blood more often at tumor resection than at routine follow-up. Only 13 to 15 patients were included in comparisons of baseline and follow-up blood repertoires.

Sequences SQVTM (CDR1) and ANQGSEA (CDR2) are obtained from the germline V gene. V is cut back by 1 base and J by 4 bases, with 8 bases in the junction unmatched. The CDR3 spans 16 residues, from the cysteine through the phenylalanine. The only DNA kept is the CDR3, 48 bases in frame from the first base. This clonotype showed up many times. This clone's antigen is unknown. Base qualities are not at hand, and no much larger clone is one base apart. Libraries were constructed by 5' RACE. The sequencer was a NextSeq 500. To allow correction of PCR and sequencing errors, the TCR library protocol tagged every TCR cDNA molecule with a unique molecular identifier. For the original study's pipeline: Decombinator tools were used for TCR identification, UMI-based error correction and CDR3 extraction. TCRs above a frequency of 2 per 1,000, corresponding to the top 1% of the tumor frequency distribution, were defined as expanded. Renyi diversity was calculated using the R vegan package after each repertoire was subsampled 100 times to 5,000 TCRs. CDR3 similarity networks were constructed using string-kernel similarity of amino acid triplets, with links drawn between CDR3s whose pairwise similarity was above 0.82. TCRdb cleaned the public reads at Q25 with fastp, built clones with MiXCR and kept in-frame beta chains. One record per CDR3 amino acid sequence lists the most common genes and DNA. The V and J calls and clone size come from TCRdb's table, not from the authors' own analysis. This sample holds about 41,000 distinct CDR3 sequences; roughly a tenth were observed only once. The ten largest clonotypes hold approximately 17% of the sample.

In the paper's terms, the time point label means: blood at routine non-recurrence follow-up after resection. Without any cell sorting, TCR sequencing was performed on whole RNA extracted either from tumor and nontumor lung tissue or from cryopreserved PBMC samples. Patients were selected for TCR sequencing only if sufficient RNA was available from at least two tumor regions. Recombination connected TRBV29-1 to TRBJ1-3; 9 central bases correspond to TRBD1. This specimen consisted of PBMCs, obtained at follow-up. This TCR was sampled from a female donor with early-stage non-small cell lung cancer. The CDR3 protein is CSVEVGTGKIGNTIYF. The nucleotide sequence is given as TGCAGCGTTGAAGTAGGGACAGGGAAGATCGGAAACACCATATATTTT.